The sequence of this T cell receptor (beta chain) was determined in a study of T cells in Graves' hyperthyroidism and ophthalmopathy. Study summary: Once the initial diagnosis was made, peripheral blood was obtained before any treatment.

In patients aged 18 to 65, hyperthyroidism was newly diagnosed, with duration under 2 months. This clonotype was seen more than once but under ten times. Its target is unknown. Broader study findings: Most expanded thyroid clonotypes above 0.001 recurred in blood. Patients with ophthalmopathy were separated from those with stable hyperthyroidism by a 13 V-J model.

Trimming shortened V by 0 bases and J by 2 bases, and 9 bases separated the two germline ends. The CDR3 contains 15 residues. Germline values: CDR1 SGDLS, CDR2 YYNGEE. Researchers amplified the TCR beta CDR3 regions from RNA transcripts. The HTBI primer set was used in a first-round RT-PCR of the TCR CDR3. MiXCR was run by TCRdb on the multiplex PCR reads, yielding one entry per CDR3 protein. Of about 320,000 distinct CDR3 sequences in the sample, 16% are singletons; the top ten hold around 33%. This TCR was recovered from a man younger than 45 with Graves' hyperthyroidism. This chain joins TRBV9 and TRBJ2-1; D is uncertain. Sequencing was done on a sample of blood. The DNA of the CDR3 is TGTGCCAGCAGCGTAGGTCGCGACACCTACAATGAGCAGTTCTTC. Its protein product is CASSVGRDTYNEQFF.